Detailed here is one T cell receptor beta chain. The ends were cut back, 7 bases at V and 4 bases at J, with 16 bases in the middle. Germline CDR1 is GTSNPN and CDR2 is SVGIG (reference sequence). The CDR3 covers 13 residues. In the authors' workflow: Amplifying reference gene primers gave estimates of nucleated cell counts. The method was immunoSEQ multiplex PCR; TCRdb's version includes in-frame clones alone and lacks a portion of them. D and trimming were read from the DNA, whereas the V and J calls and clone size are those reported in that table. The sample carries fewer than 250,000 clones, more than 75% recorded once. Assignments of participants to cohorts depended upon their own reported clinical history. These data originate in a study of blood T cell repertoires in COVID-19. On the study more broadly: In each case, the material was cDNA or gDNA derived from T cells, B-cell-depleted T cells, or PBMCs.

Sequencing was performed on PBMCs or T cells enriched from blood (not recorded which). The TCR was taken from a woman in her fifties or sixties with acute COVID-19. The chain combines TRBV30 with TRBJ1-1, with D possibly TRBD1 on 5 matching bases. Here the CDR3 DNA reads TGTGCCTCCCGTTCCTGGGGCCGCACTGAAGCTTTCTTT. It codes for CASRSWGRTEAFF.